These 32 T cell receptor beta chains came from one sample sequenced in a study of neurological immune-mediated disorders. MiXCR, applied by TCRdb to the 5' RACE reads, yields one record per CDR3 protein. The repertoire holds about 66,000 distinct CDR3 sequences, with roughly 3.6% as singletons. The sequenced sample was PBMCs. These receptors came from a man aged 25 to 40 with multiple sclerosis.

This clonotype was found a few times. CDR3 bases: TGCAGTGCTCCCCCAGGGGGTTATAAGGTTGGGACTGAAGCTTTCTTT. This codes for CSAPPGGYKVGTEAFF. The V gene is TRBV20-1, the J gene TRBJ1-1, with 7 positions matching TRBD1. This CDR3 contains 16 residues. In germline, CDR1 is DFQATT, CDR2 SNEGSKA (reference sequence). J gave up 5 bases and V 5 bases, and 17 bases lay outside the gene matches.

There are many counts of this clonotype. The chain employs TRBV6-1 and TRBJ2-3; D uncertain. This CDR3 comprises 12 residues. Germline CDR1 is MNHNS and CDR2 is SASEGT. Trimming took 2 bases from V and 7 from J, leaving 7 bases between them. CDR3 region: CASSELGYTQYF. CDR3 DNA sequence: TGTGCCAGCAGTGAATTGGGATATACGCAGTATTTT.

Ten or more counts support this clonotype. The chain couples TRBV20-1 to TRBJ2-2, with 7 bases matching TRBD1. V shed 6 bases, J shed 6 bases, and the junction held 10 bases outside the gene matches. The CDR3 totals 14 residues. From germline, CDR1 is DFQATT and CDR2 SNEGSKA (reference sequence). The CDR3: CSALPGGLAGELFF. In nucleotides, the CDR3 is TGCAGTGCACTACCAGGGGGTTTAGCCGGGGAGCTGTTTTTT.

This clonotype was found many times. CDR3 in DNA: TGCAGTACAATGACAGGGGCTGGTTCCTACGAGCAGTACTTC. Its protein product is CSTMTGAGSYEQYF. V gene TRBV20-1 combines with J gene TRBJ2-7, with 8 bases aligning to TRBD1. The germline V gene encodes CDR1 DFQATT and CDR2 SNEGSKA (reference sequence). V was pared by 8 bases and J by 1 base, with 10 bases of the junction left unmatched. This CDR3 region has 14 residues.

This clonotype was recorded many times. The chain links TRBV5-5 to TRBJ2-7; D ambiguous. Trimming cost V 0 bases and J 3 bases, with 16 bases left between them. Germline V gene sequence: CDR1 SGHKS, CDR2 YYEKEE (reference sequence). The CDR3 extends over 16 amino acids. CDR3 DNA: TGTGCCAGCAGCTTGGATACAGCAAAGTCGATCTACGAGCAGTACTTC. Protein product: CASSLDTAKSIYEQYF.

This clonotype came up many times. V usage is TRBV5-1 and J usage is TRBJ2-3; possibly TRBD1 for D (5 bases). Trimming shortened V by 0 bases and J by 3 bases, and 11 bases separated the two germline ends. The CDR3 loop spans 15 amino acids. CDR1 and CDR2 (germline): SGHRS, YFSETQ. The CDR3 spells CASSLEQVLTDTQYF. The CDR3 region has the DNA TGCGCCAGCAGCTTGGAACAGGTTCTTACAGATACGCAGTATTTT.

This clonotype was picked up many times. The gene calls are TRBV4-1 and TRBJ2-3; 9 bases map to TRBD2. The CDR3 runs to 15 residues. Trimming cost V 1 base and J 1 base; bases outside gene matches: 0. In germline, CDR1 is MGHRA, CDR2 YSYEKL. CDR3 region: CASSQGLAGTDTQYF. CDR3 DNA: TGCGCCAGCAGCCAAGGACTAGCGGGCACAGATACGCAGTATTTT.

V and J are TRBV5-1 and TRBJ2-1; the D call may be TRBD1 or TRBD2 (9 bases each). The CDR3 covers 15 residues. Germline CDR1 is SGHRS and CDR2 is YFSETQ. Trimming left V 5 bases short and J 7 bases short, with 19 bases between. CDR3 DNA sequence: TGCGCCAGCAGAGGGGCGGGGGGGACAGGGAATGAGCAGTTCTTC. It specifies CASRGAGGTGNEQFF. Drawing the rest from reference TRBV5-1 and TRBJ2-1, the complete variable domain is KAGVTQTPRYLIKTRGQQVTLSCSPISGHRSVSWYQQTPGQGLQFLFEYFSETQRNKGNFPGRFSGRQFSNSRSEMNVSTLELGDSALYLCASRGAGGTGNEQFFGPGTRLTVL.

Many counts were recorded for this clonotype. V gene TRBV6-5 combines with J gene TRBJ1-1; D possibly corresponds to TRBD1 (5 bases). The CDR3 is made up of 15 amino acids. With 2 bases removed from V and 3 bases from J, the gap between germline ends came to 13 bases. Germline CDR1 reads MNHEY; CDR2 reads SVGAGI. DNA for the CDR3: TGTGCCAGCAGTTACCAGGCCCCGGGGGACACTGAAGCTTTCTTT. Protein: CASSYQAPGDTEAFF.

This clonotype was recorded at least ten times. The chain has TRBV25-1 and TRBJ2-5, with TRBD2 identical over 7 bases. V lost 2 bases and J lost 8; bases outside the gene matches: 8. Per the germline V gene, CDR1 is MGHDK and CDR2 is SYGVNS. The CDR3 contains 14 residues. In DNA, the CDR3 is TGTGCCAGCAGTGAAACGGCAGGGAGGGGAACCCAGTACTTC. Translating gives CASSETAGRGTQYF.

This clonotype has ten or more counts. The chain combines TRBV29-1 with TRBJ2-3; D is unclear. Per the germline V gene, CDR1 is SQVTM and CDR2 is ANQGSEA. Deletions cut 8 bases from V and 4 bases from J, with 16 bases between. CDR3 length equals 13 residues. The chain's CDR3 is CSREWGGADTQYF. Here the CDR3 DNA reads TGCAGCAGGGAATGGGGTGGGGCAGATACGCAGTATTTT.

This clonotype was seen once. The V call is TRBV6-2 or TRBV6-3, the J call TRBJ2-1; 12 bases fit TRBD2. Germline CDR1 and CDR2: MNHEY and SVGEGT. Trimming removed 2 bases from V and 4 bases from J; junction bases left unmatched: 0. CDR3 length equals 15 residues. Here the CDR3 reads CASSYLAGGYNEQFF. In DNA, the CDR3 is TGTGCCAGCAGTTACCTAGCGGGGGGGTACAATGAGCAGTTCTTC.

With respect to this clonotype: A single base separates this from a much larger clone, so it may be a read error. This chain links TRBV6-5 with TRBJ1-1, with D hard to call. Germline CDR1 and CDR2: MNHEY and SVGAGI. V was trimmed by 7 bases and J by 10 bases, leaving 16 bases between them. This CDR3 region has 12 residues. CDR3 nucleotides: TGTGCCAGCACCGATACGCGAGGGAGAGCTTTCTTT. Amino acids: CASTDTRGRAFF.

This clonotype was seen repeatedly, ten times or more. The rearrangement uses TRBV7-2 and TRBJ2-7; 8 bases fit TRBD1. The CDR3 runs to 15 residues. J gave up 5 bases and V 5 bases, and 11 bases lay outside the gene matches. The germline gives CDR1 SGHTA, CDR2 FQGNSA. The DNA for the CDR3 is TGTGCCAGCAGCACACCTCAGGGGGCGATAAACGAGCAGTACTTC. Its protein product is CASSTPQGAINEQYF. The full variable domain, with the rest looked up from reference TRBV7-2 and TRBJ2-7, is GAGVSQSPSNKVTEKGKDVELRCDPISGHTALYWYRQSLGQGLEFLIYFQGNSAPDKSGLPSDRFSAERTGGSVSTLTIQRTQQEDSAVYLCASSTPQGAINEQYFGPGTRLTVT.

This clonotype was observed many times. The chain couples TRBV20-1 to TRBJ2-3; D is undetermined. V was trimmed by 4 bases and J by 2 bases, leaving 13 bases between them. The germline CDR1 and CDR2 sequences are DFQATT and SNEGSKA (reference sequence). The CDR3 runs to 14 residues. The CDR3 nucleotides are TGCAGTGCTACGGTTTTTAGCTCCACAGATACGCAGTATTTT. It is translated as CSATVFSSTDTQYF.

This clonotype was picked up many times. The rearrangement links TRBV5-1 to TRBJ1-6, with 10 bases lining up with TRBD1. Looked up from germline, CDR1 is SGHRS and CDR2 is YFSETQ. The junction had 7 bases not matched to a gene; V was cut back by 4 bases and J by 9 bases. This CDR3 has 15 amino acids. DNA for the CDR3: TGCGCCAGCAGCAGACAGGGGGCGCAGGGTTCACCCCTCCACTTT. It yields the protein CASSRQGAQGSPLHF.

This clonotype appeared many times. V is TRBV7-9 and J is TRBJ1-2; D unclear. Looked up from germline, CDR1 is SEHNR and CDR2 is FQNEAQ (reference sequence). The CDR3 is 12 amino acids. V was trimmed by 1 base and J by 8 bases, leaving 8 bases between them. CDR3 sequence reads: CASSLGGWGYTF. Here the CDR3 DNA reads TGTGCCAGCAGCTTAGGTGGCTGGGGCTACACCTTC.

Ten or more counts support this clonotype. CDR3: CASSLQGVPTEAFF. The CDR3 DNA sequence: TGCGCCAGCAGCTTGCAGGGAGTCCCCACTGAAGCTTTCTTT. The V and J genes are TRBV5-1 and TRBJ1-1, with D tentatively TRBD1 (5 bases). Between the trimmed V and J ends, which lost 1 base and 4 bases, there was a span of 11 bases. Per germline, CDR1 SGHRS and CDR2 YFSETQ. This CDR3 is 14 amino acids long.

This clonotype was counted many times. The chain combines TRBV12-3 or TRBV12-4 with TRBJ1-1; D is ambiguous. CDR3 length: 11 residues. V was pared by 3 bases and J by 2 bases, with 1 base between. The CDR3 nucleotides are TGTGCCAGCAGTTTTAACACTGAAGCTTTCTTT. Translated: CASSFNTEAFF.

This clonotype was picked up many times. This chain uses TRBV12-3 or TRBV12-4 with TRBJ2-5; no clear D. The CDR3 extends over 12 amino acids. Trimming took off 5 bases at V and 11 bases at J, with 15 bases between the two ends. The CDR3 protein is CASSTGVKAQYF. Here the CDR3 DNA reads TGTGCCAGCAGTACTGGGGTGAAGGCTCAGTACTTC.

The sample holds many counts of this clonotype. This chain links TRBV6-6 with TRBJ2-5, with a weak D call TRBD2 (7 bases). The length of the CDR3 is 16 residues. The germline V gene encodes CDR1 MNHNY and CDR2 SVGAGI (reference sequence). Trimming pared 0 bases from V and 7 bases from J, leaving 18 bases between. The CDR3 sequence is CASSYSAGAGQLTQYF. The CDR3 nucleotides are TGTGCCAGCAGTTACTCGGCGGGGGCGGGGCAGTTGACCCAGTACTTC.

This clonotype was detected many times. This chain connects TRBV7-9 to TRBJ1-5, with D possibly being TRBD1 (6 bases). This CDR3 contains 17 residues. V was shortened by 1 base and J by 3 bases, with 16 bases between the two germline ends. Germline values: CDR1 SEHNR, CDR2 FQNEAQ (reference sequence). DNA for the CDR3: TGTGCCAGCAGCTTAGGGCAGGGGCCGGGGTACAATCAGCCCCAGCATTTT. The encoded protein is CASSLGQGPGYNQPQHF. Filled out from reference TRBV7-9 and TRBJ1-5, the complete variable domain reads DTGVSQNPRHKITKRGQNVTFRCDPISEHNRLYWYRQTLGQGPEFLTYFQNEAQLEKSRLLSDRFSAERPKGSFSTLEIQRTEQGDSAMYLCASSLGQGPGYNQPQHFGDGTRLSIL.

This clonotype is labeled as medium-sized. Here the CDR3 DNA reads TGCGCCAGCAGCGGACTCGGACAGGGGCAAGAGACCCAGTACTTC. Translating it yields CASSGLGQGQETQYF. The chain has TRBV5-1 and TRBJ2-5, with TRBD1 identical over 9 bases. The CDR3 runs 15 residues. V was clipped by 4 bases and J by 2 bases; unmatched bases: 6. Per the germline V gene, CDR1 is SGHRS and CDR2 is YFSETQ.

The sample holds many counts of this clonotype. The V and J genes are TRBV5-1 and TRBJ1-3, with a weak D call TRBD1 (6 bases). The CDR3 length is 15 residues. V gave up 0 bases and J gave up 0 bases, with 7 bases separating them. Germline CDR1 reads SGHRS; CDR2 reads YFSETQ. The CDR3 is CASSLEGGSGNTIYF. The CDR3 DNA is TGCGCCAGCAGCTTGGAGGGGGGCTCTGGAAACACCATATATTTT.

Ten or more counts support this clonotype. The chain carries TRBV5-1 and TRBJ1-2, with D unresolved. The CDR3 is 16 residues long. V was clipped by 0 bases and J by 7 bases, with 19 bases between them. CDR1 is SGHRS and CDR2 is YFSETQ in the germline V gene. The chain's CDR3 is CASSLGGPDPPGGYTF. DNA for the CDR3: TGCGCCAGCAGCTTGGGAGGCCCGGACCCCCCGGGTGGCTACACCTTC.

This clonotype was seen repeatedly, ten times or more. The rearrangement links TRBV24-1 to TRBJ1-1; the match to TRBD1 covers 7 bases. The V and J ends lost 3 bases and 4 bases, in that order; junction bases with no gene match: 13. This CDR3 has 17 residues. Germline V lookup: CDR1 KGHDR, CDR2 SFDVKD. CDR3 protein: CATSDVAGTELGTEAFF. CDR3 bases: TGTGCCACCAGTGATGTCGCCGGGACAGAGTTGGGCACTGAAGCTTTCTTT.

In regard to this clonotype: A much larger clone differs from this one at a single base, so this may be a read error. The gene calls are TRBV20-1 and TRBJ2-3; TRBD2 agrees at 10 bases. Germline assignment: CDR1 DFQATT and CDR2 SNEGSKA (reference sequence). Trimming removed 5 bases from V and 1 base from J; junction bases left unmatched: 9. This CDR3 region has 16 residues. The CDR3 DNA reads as TGCAGTGCTCCCGAGGCTAGCGGGAGACGCACAGATACGCAGTATTTT. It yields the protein CSAPEASGRRTDTQYF.

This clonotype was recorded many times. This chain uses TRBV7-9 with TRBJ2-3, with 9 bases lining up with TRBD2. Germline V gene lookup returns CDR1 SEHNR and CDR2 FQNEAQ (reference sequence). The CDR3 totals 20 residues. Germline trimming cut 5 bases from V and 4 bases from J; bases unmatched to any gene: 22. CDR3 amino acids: CASSTPLARGGILQADTQYF. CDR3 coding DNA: TGTGCCAGCAGCACGCCCCTAGCGCGGGGGGGCATATTGCAGGCAGATACGCAGTATTTT.

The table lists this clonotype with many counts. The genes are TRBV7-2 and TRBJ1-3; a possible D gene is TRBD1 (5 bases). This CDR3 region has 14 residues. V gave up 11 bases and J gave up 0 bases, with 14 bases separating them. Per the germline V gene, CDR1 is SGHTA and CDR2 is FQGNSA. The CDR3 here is CAFSTGPSGNTIYF. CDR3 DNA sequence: TGTGCCTTTTCCACAGGCCCCTCTGGAAACACCATATATTTT.

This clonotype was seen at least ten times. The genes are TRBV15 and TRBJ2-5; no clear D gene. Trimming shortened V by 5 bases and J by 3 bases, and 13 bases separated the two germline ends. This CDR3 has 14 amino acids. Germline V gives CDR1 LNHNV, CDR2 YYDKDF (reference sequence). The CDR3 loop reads CATSPRLIKETQYF. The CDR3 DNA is TGTGCCACCAGCCCTAGACTGATTAAAGAGACCCAGTACTTC.

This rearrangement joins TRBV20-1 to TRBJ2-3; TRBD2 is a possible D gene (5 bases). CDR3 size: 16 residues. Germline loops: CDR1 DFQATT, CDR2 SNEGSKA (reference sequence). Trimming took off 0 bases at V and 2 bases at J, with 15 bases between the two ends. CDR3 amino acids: CSARDRVGDYTDTQYF. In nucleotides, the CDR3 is TGCAGTGCTAGAGATAGGGTTGGAGACTACACAGATACGCAGTATTTT.

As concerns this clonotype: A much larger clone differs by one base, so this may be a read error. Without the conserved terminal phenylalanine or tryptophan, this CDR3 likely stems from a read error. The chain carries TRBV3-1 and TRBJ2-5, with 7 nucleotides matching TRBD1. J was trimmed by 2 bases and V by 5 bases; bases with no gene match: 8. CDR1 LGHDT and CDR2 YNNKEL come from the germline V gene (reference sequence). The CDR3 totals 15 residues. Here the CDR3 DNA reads TGTGCCAGCAGCTCTTACAGGGGCTTTCAAGAGACCCAGTACTAC. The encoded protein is CASSSYRGFQETQYY.